These 32 T cell receptor beta chains originate from one sample sequenced in a study of early T cells in non-severe SARS-CoV-2 infection. TCRdb used MiXCR to reprocess the 5' RACE reads, holding one entry per CDR3 protein. Altogether tens of thousands of distinct CDR3 sequences are present, approximately 15% being singletons, with the ten largest covering roughly 6.4%. Sequencing input: whole blood. These receptors originate from an adult who was a healthcare worker with PCR-confirmed SARS-CoV-2 infection or an uninfected control (not recorded which).

This chain uses TRBV29-1 with TRBJ1-2; D is unclear. CDR1 SQVTM and CDR2 ANQGSEA come from the germline V gene. Trimming shortened V by 7 bases and J by 3 bases, and 18 bases separated the two germline ends. CDR3 length: 14 amino acids. The DNA for the CDR3 is TGCAGCGCCGAAACGACCGCGGAATACTATGGCTACACCTTC. It yields the protein CSAETTAEYYGYTF.

This clonotype was seen ten or more times. This chain joins TRBV20-1 and TRBJ2-2; D gene ambiguous. The CDR3 totals 12 residues. V was trimmed by 3 bases and J by 1 base, leaving 3 bases between them. CDR1 is DFQATT, CDR2 SNEGSKA, per germline (reference sequence). This chain's CDR3 is CSARLNTGELFF. The CDR3 bases are TGCAGTGCTAGGCTGAACACCGGGGAGCTGTTTTTT.

CDR3 loop: CASSVEGTSETQYF. In nucleotides, the CDR3 is TGTGCCAGCAGCGTAGAGGGGACATCGGAGACCCAGTACTTC. The V and J genes are TRBV9 and TRBJ2-5, with D tentatively TRBD1 (6 bases). Trimming took 0 bases from V and 5 from J, leaving 11 bases between them. CDR1 is SGDLS and CDR2 is YYNGEE in the germline V gene. The CDR3 length is 14 residues.

This clonotype appeared a few times. DNA for the CDR3: TGCGCCAGCAGCTTGGAACGGGGTGGTGGCTACACCTTC. This translates into CASSLERGGGYTF. The rearrangement uses TRBV5-1 and TRBJ1-2; D is unclear. From germline, CDR1 is SGHRS and CDR2 YFSETQ. Trimming removed 0 bases from V and 7 bases from J, with 10 bases in between. The CDR3 has 13 amino acids.

The CDR3 region is CASSVRLAGAYNEQFF. Written as DNA, the CDR3 is TGTGCCAGTAGTGTCCGACTAGCGGGAGCCTACAATGAGCAGTTCTTC. V gene TRBV19 combines with J gene TRBJ2-1, with TRBD2 matching over 12 bases. Germline V gives CDR1 LNHDA, CDR2 SQIVND (reference sequence). The CDR3 extends over 16 amino acids. The junction had 4 bases not matched to a gene; V was cut back by 5 bases and J by 2 bases.

The rearrangement uses TRBV7-9 and TRBJ1-1; D unresolved. Germline CDR1 and CDR2: SEHNR and FQNEAQ (reference sequence). The V and J ends lost 5 bases and 1 base respectively, with 17 bases between them. The CDR3 length is 16 residues. The CDR3 spells CASSPRAGRGNTEAFF. The CDR3 DNA sequence: TGTGCCAGCAGCCCCCGTGCAGGCCGAGGGAACACTGAAGCTTTCTTT. The full variable domain, completed using reference TRBV7-9 and TRBJ1-1, is DTGVSQNPRHKITKRGQNVTFRCDPISEHNRLYWYRQTLGQGPEFLTYFQNEAQLEKSRLLSDRFSAERPKGSFSTLEIQRTEQGDSAMYLCASSPRAGRGNTEAFFGQGTRLTVV.

The rearrangement uses TRBV29-1 and TRBJ2-7; 9 bases are shared with TRBD2. J gave up 12 bases and V 0 bases, and 9 bases lay outside the gene matches. Per germline, CDR1 SQVTM and CDR2 ANQGSEA. This CDR3 is built from 13 residues. The CDR3 loop is CSVEDRKREARYF. The CDR3 nucleotides read TGCAGCGTTGAAGATCGGAAGCGGGAGGCCCGGTACTTC.

The J gene is TRBJ1-1, the V gene TRBV20-1; D gene uncertain. The germline V gene has CDR1 DFQATT and CDR2 SNEGSKA (reference sequence). With 3 bases removed from V and 7 bases from J, the gap between germline ends came to 12 bases. The CDR3 is 12 amino acids. The CDR3 sequence is CSARDPTGEAFF. CDR3 coding DNA: TGCAGTGCTAGGGATCCGACGGGTGAAGCTTTCTTT.

V usage is TRBV20-1 and J usage is TRBJ1-1; D might be TRBD1 (6 bases). Germline V lookup: CDR1 DFQATT, CDR2 SNEGSKA (reference sequence). The CDR3 length is 15 residues. Trimming left V 1 base short and J 1 base short, with 13 bases between. CDR3 loop: CSARGGGDPNTEAFF. CDR3 nucleotide sequence: TGCAGTGCTAGAGGTGGGGGCGACCCGAACACTGAAGCTTTCTTT.

This clonotype turned up a few times. This chain uses TRBV6-1 with TRBJ2-1, with D possibly being TRBD1 (5 bases). Trimming took 5 bases from V and 1 from J, leaving 6 bases between them. Per germline, CDR1 MNHNS and CDR2 SASEGT. The CDR3 consists of 13 residues. Written as DNA, the CDR3 is TGTGCCAGCAGTCAGGGTTCCTACAATGAGCAGTTCTTC. This translates into CASSQGSYNEQFF.

In this sample, this clonotype turned up a few times. The rearrangement uses TRBV20-1 and TRBJ2-7; 7 bases align to TRBD1. CDR3 length: 16 amino acids. V trimming: 4 bases; J trimming: 0 bases; junction bases outside the gene matches: 12. Germline-derived CDR1 and CDR2 are DFQATT and SNEGSKA (reference sequence). The CDR3 region is CSATTPTGAYSYEQYF. CDR3 DNA sequence: TGCAGTGCTACCACCCCCACAGGGGCCTACTCCTACGAGCAGTACTTC.

This clonotype was seen ten or more times. The chain combines TRBV2 with TRBJ2-6, with D maybe TRBD1 (6 bases). The CDR3 length is 16 residues. Germline values: CDR1 SNHLY, CDR2 FYNNEI. V gave up 3 bases and J gave up 4 bases, with 13 bases separating them. The CDR3 here is CASSDSTGWGANVLTF. Written as DNA, the CDR3 is TGTGCCAGCAGTGATTCGACAGGTTGGGGGGCCAACGTCCTGACTTTC.

In this sample, this clonotype turned up many times. The V gene is TRBV10-1, the J gene TRBJ2-1; D is possibly TRBD2 (5 bases). Per the germline V gene, CDR1 is WNHNN and CDR2 is SYGVQD (reference sequence). This CDR3 has 14 residues. The V gene lost 6 bases and the J gene lost 10 bases, with 19 bases spanning the gap. CDR3 nucleotide sequence: TGCGCCAGCAGCCGAGACTCGACCGGGGTAGAGCAGTTCTTC. Translation: CASSRDSTGVEQFF.

This clonotype was seen more than once but under ten times. This chain connects TRBV14 to TRBJ2-2, with 8 bases aligning to TRBD2. The V gene's germline CDR1 is SGHDN and CDR2 FVKESK. CDR3 size: 18 residues. The V segment lost 0 bases and the J segment 5 bases; nucleotides outside the gene matches: 11. CDR3 nucleotides: TGTGCCAGCAGCCAAGATTTACCGATAGCGGGACGAACCGGGGAGCTGTTTTTT. This sequence encodes CASSQDLPIAGRTGELFF.

This clonotype was detected ten times or more. The chain couples TRBV2 to TRBJ2-3, with 10 bases matching TRBD2. After removal of 7 bases from V and 1 base from J, the junction contained 8 bases not matched to a gene. In germline, CDR1 is SNHLY, CDR2 FYNNEI. This CDR3 contains 16 residues. CDR3 amino acids: CASNQASGSGTDTQYF. The DNA of the CDR3 is TGTGCCAGCAATCAAGCTAGCGGGAGCGGCACAGATACGCAGTATTTT.

This clonotype was observed a handful of times. The rearrangement uses TRBV5-1 and TRBJ1-1; D gene uncertain. Germline CDR1 and CDR2: SGHRS and YFSETQ. V lost 0 bases and J lost 1, with 7 bases in between. This CDR3 has 14 residues. The CDR3 loop is CASSLGLWNTEAFF. The CDR3 nucleotides read TGCGCCAGCAGCTTGGGGCTATGGAACACTGAAGCTTTCTTT.

This clonotype showed up just a few times. The V gene is TRBV5-1, the J gene TRBJ1-1; D is perhaps TRBD1 (5 bases). Trimming shortened V by 5 bases and J by 10 bases, and 21 bases separated the two germline ends. Germline CDR1 reads SGHRS; CDR2 reads YFSETQ. CDR3 length: 14 residues. The CDR3 loop reads CASRQDEGRIGAFF. CDR3 in DNA: TGCGCCAGCAGACAGGATGAGGGGCGGATTGGAGCTTTCTTT.

The sample holds many counts of this clonotype. The rearrangement uses TRBV7-9 and TRBJ1-5; a weak D match, TRBD1 (6 bases). V lost 1 base to trimming and J lost 5 bases, with 15 bases between them. The V gene's germline CDR1 is SEHNR and CDR2 FQNEAQ (reference sequence). The CDR3 has 16 amino acids. The CDR3 DNA reads TGTGCCAGCAGCTTAGTAGGACAGTGGACGCATCAGCCCCAGCATTTT. This codes for CASSLVGQWTHQPQHF.

The V call is TRBV30, the J call TRBJ2-2; the D gene is possibly TRBD2 (5 bases). V lost 3 bases, J lost 1 base, and 21 bases lay in between. Germline V gene sequence: CDR1 GTSNPN, CDR2 SVGIG (reference sequence). The CDR3 runs 18 residues. The CDR3 nucleotides read TGTGCCTGGAGCCAAACTAGTCGACGATACCGGAACACCGGGGAGCTGTTTTTT. It translates to CAWSQTSRRYRNTGELFF.

The V call is TRBV2, the J call TRBJ1-4; the D gene is possibly TRBD1 (6 bases). The germline gives CDR1 SNHLY, CDR2 FYNNEI. The CDR3 length is 15 residues. Trimming removed 6 bases at V and 4 bases at J, with 15 bases between. This CDR3 is CASRDSAVGNEKLFF. CDR3 nucleotide sequence: TGTGCCAGCAGGGACAGCGCGGTGGGTAATGAAAAACTGTTTTTT. The entire variable domain, with the rest obtained from reference TRBV2 and TRBJ1-4, is as follows: EPEVTQTPSHQVTQMGQEVILRCVPISNHLYFYWYRQILGQKVEFLVSFYNNEISEKSEIFDDQFSVERPDGSNFTLKIRSTKLEDSAMYFCASRDSAVGNEKLFFGSGTQLSVL.

This clonotype was observed many times. This chain joins TRBV19 and TRBJ1-5; maybe TRBD1 (5 bases). CDR3 length: 13 residues. CDR1 LNHDA and CDR2 SQIVND come from the germline V gene (reference sequence). V was trimmed by 6 bases and J by 7 bases, leaving 13 bases between them. CDR3 region: CASSSGNLQPQHF. CDR3 DNA sequence: TGTGCCAGTAGCTCAGGGAATTTGCAGCCCCAGCATTTT.

This clonotype was found a few times. The V call is TRBV24-1, the J call TRBJ2-5, with unresolved D. Germline CDR1 reads KGHDR; CDR2 reads SFDVKD. Trimming shortened V by 4 bases and J by 7 bases, and 9 bases separated the two germline ends. There are 12 residues in the CDR3. CDR3 bases: TGTGCCACCAGTGACTCAGTAGGGACCCAGTACTTC. Protein sequence: CATSDSVGTQYF.

This clonotype was seen a few times. The CDR3 reads CTSFGTSGRWGEQFF. In DNA form, the CDR3 reads TGCACCAGCTTCGGGACTAGCGGGAGGTGGGGTGAGCAGTTCTTC. The chain combines TRBV1 with TRBJ2-1; the table assigns TRBD2, which was not confirmed against the DNA. TRBV1 is listed as a pseudogene. CDR3 length: 15 amino acids.

This clonotype was picked up a small number of times. The rearrangement links TRBV4-2 to TRBJ1-5; the D is unclear. The CDR3 consists of 16 residues. V was cut by 0 bases and J by 7 bases, with 16 bases left in between. Per germline, CDR1 LGHNA and CDR2 YNFKEQ. CDR3 in DNA: TGTGCCAGCAGCCAAGATCTGAGGAGAGACGGACAGCCCCAGCATTTT. This translates into CASSQDLRRDGQPQHF.

Only a few counts were recorded for this clonotype. The J gene is TRBJ1-6, the V gene TRBV28; D is possibly TRBD1 (6 bases). This CDR3 spans 16 amino acids. V was cut by 1 base and J by 7 bases, with 14 bases left in between. Germline CDR1 reads MDHEN; CDR2 reads SYDVKM. The CDR3 is CASSLSTGFRNSPLHF. DNA of the CDR3: TGTGCCAGCAGTTTATCCACAGGGTTTCGCAATTCACCCCTCCACTTT.

This clonotype appeared a few times. J is TRBJ1-2 and V is TRBV4-1; tentative D call: TRBD1 (5 bases). V gave up 4 bases and J gave up 2 bases, with 17 bases separating them. Germline values: CDR1 MGHRA, CDR2 YSYEKL. The CDR3 loop spans 16 amino acids. The CDR3 is CASSRGGRNRNYGYTF. CDR3 DNA: TGCGCCAGCAGCCGAGGAGGGAGGAACAGGAACTATGGCTACACCTTC.

The rearrangement uses TRBV12-3 or TRBV12-4 and TRBJ2-3, with D maybe TRBD2 (6 bases). CDR3 length: 17 residues. V dropped 0 bases and J dropped 2 bases, with 15 bases sitting between them. DNA of the CDR3: TGTGCCAGCAGTTTAGCCAAACTGGCGGGGCCCACAGATACGCAGTATTTT. Its protein is CASSLAKLAGPTDTQYF.

The chain couples TRBV20-1 to TRBJ1-5; D may be TRBD1 (6 bases). The CDR3 spans 14 residues. Germline V gives CDR1 DFQATT, CDR2 SNEGSKA (reference sequence). V was cut by 4 bases and J by 3 bases, with 13 bases left in between. The CDR3 is CSATRDTANQPQHF. The CDR3 DNA reads TGCAGTGCTACCCGGGACACGGCCAATCAGCCCCAGCATTTT.

This clonotype was found many times. The chain employs TRBV15 and TRBJ1-5, with D tentatively TRBD1 (6 bases). Trimming cost V 5 bases and J 4 bases, with 15 bases left between them. Germline CDR1 is LNHNV and CDR2 is YYDKDF (reference sequence). The CDR3 length is 15 residues. In DNA, the CDR3 is TGTGCCACCAGCCGAGCCACGGGGGCAAATCAGCCCCAGCATTTT. This sequence encodes CATSRATGANQPQHF.

There are many counts of this clonotype. V and J are TRBV19 and TRBJ2-4; 7 nucleotides match TRBD1. V shed 5 bases and J 4 bases; nucleotides not matched to a gene: 5. The CDR3 extends over 14 amino acids. Germline CDR1 reads LNHDA; CDR2 reads SQIVND (reference sequence). This CDR3 is CASSSLGQKNIQYF. In nucleotides, the CDR3 is TGTGCCAGTAGTTCTCTGGGACAGAAAAACATTCAGTACTTC.

J is TRBJ1-5 and V is TRBV6-5; D is ambiguous. From germline, CDR1 is MNHEY and CDR2 SVGAGI. The CDR3 runs 15 residues. Trimming left V 0 bases short and J 0 bases short, with 6 bases between. The CDR3 region is CASSYSSDSNQPQHF. CDR3 nucleotides: TGTGCCAGCAGTTACTCTTCAGATAGCAATCAGCCCCAGCATTTT.

Only a few counts were recorded for this clonotype. The genes are TRBV7-9 and TRBJ2-7; TRBD2 agrees at 9 bases. CDR3 length: 16 residues. V shed 5 bases, J shed 3 bases, and the junction held 11 bases outside the gene matches. From germline, CDR1 is SEHNR and CDR2 FQNEAQ (reference sequence). CDR3 sequence: CASSGNRAGGRYEQYF. The CDR3, as DNA: TGTGCCAGCAGCGGCAACCGAGCGGGAGGACGCTACGAGCAGTACTTC.